The present T cell receptor beta chain was sequenced within a study of blood T cell repertoires in COVID-19. Whole-study context: The study drew acute and convalescent COVID-19 samples from the United States, Italy and Spain.

Original data processing: Using reference gene primer amplification, nucleated cell counts were estimated. Assay: immunoSEQ multiplex PCR; the TCRdb copy retains only in-frame clones and omits some. That table is the source of V, J and clone size, and D and trimming were worked out from the DNA. In the table there are 130,000 to 150,000 clones, around 84% of which are singletons. The CDR3 has 13 residues. V shed 4 bases and J shed 1 base, with 6 bases lying between them. Germline V CDR1 and CDR2: SGHKS, YYEKEE (reference sequence). The TCR comes from a man in his 60s with active or convalescent COVID-19. The chain couples TRBV5-5 to TRBJ1-5; no firm D call. Material for sequencing was peripheral blood. The chain's CDR3 is CASSKESNQPQHF. DNA of the CDR3: TGTGCCAGCAGCAAGGAGAGCAATCAGCCCCAGCATTTT.